This T cell receptor (beta chain) was sequenced for a study of blood T cells in healthy people across ages. Study-level findings and limits: TCR beta diversity per million T cells fell roughly linearly with age. Without sorted subsets, naive and antigen-experienced compartments could not be conclusively compared.

The CDR3 runs 15 residues. Unmatched junction bases numbered 10, after V lost 5 bases and J lost 7 bases. Germline V gene sequence: CDR1 SQVTM, CDR2 ANQGSEA. Of note for this clonotype: Its matching antigen is unknown.

Primers used in a second PCR of about 7 to 12 cycles were a sample-barcoded 5' primer and a J-beta primer mix. A single record per CDR3 protein comes from TCRdb applying MiXCR to the 5' RACE reads. Of over 1,500,000 distinct CDR3 sequences in the sample, about 50% were seen once. This clonotype was obtained from a woman aged 40 to 49 in good health. Sequences were obtained from blood. The chain carries TRBV29-1 and TRBJ1-4, with 10 bases identical to TRBD1. CDR3 bases: TGCAGCGTTTCCGGGACAGGGGCTTCGAGTGAAAAACTGTTTTTT. The encoded protein is CSVSGTGASSEKLFF.